These T cell receptor beta chains were read from a single sample in a study of blood T cell repertoires in COVID-19. Using immunoSEQ multiplex PCR, the repertoire was profiled, and TCRdb retains in-frame clones only, with some absent. This sample has about 97,000 clones, with about nine tenths found just once. Sequencing was done on a sample of peripheral blood. The origin of the receptors is a man aged 18 to 30 with acute or convalescent COVID-19. Each CDR3 is given with its conserved first and last residue. Fields, in order: clone size, D gene, V gene, J gene, CDR3 protein, CDR3 DNA. The D gene is left open where the match is weak. The size entry is marked missing in some rows and otherwise reads once, few, many or a size class.

NA,TRBD2,TRBV15,TRBJ2-3,CATSRPRLAGGTDTQYF,TGTGCCACCAGCAGACCCAGACTAGCGGGAGGGACAGATACGCAGTATTTT
NA,NA,TRBV30,TRBJ2-7,CAWSRGGYEQYF,TGTGCCTGGAGTCGAGGGGGCTACGAGCAGTACTTC
NA,NA,TRBV14,TRBJ1-2,CASSPRTDGYGYTF,TGTGCCAGCAGCCCGCGGACTGACGGCTATGGCTACACCTTC
NA,TRBD2,TRBV19,TRBJ2-7,CASSIAGGPKGEQYF,TGTGCCAGTAGTATTGCGGGAGGGCCCAAGGGCGAGCAGTACTTC
NA,TRBD2,TRBV2,TRBJ2-7,CASSFTSGGYEQYF,TGTGCCAGCAGTTTCACTAGCGGGGGCTACGAGCAGTACTTC
NA,TRBD1,TRBV27,TRBJ1-1,CASSLYRGTEAFF,TGTGCCAGCAGTTTGTACAGGGGGACTGAAGCTTTCTTT
NA,NA,TRBV27,TRBJ2-3,CASSLTRPHTDTQYF,TGTGCCAGCAGCTTAACTAGGCCACACACAGATACGCAGTATTTT
NA,NA,TRBV4-1,TRBJ1-5,CASSPSFTTDRGQPQHF,TGCGCCAGCAGCCCGAGCTTTACGACGGATCGGGGACAGCCCCAGCATTTT
NA,NA,TRBV19,TRBJ2-1,CASSMVLQNNEQFF,TGTGCCAGTAGTATGGTTTTACAAAACAATGAGCAGTTCTTC
NA,NA,TRBV9,TRBJ1-3,CASTRGGDENTIYF,TGTGCCAGCACGAGGGGAGGGGACGAAAACACCATATATTTT
NA,NA,TRBV19,TRBJ1-2,CASRDTIYGYTF,TGTGCCAGTAGGGACACGATCTATGGCTACACCTTC
NA,NA,TRBV7-9,TRBJ1-1,CASSYRGSLIPNTEAFF,TGTGCCAGCAGTTACCGGGGTTCACTTATTCCGAACACTGAAGCTTTCTTT
NA,TRBD1,TRBV5-6,TRBJ2-1,CASSQQGGIYNEQFF,TGTGCCAGCAGCCAACAGGGGGGAATCTACAATGAGCAGTTCTTC
NA,NA,TRBV7-9,TRBJ2-1,CASSLAGSSYNEQFF,TGTGCCAGCAGCTTAGCGGGGAGCTCCTACAATGAGCAGTTCTTC
NA,TRBD1,TRBV2,TRBJ1-4,CARGMDRVSGEKLFF,TGTGCCAGAGGGATGGACAGGGTCTCCGGTGAAAAACTGTTTTTT
NA,NA,TRBV7-9,TRBJ1-2,CASSLAQGFNYGYTF,TGTGCCAGCAGCTTAGCACAGGGATTTAACTATGGCTACACCTTC
NA,NA,TRBV19,TRBJ1-6,CASRDADSAFLNSPLHF,TGTGCCAGTAGGGACGCGGACAGCGCTTTTCTTAATTCACCCCTCCACTTT
NA,TRBD1,TRBV7-9,TRBJ2-2,CASTRQGANTGELFF,TGTGCCAGCACCAGACAGGGGGCAAACACCGGGGAGCTGTTTTTT
NA,NA,TRBV5-1,TRBJ2-3,CASSLASDSSTDTQYF,TGCGCCAGCAGCTTGGCCAGTGACAGCAGCACAGATACGCAGTATTTT
NA,TRBD2,TRBV14,TRBJ2-3,CASSQRTSGADTQYF,TGTGCCAGCAGCCAAAGGACTAGCGGGGCCGATACGCAGTATTTT
once,NA,TRBV6-5,TRBJ1-2,CASRDRHPTGYGYTF,TGTGCCAGCAGGGACAGACACCCCACTGGTTATGGCTACACCTTC
NA,NA,TRBV7-8,TRBJ2-6,CASSSHLESPGANVLTF,TGTGCCAGCAGCTCCCACCTGGAGAGCCCTGGGGCCAACGTCCTGACTTTC
NA,NA,TRBV7-2,TRBJ1-3,CASSLWHRAPSGNTIYF,TGTGCCAGCAGCTTATGGCACAGGGCCCCCTCTGGAAACACCATATATTTT
few,NA,TRBV19,TRBJ1-1,CASSMGVGRDTEAFF,TGTGCCAGTAGTATGGGAGTCGGTCGCGACACTGAAGCTTTCTTT
NA,TRBD2,TRBV6-4,TRBJ2-3,CASSDSAGEGDTQYF,TGTGCCAGCAGTGACTCCGCGGGAGAAGGAGATACGCAGTATTTT
NA,TRBD1,TRBV6-5,TRBJ1-2,CASSIQGAALGYTF,TGTGCCAGCAGTATACAGGGGGCTGCCTTAGGCTACACCTTC
NA,TRBD2,TRBV6-1,TRBJ2-7,CASSERWGGAYEQYF,TGTGCCAGCAGTGAAAGGTGGGGGGGAGCCTACGAGCAGTACTTC
NA,NA,TRBV6-5,TRBJ1-1,CASSYSRGTNTEAFF,TGTGCCAGCAGTTACTCGAGAGGGACTAACACTGAAGCTTTCTTT
NA,NA,TRBV11-2,TRBJ2-1,CASSFSYNEQFF,TGTGCCAGCAGCTTCTCTTACAATGAGCAGTTCTTC